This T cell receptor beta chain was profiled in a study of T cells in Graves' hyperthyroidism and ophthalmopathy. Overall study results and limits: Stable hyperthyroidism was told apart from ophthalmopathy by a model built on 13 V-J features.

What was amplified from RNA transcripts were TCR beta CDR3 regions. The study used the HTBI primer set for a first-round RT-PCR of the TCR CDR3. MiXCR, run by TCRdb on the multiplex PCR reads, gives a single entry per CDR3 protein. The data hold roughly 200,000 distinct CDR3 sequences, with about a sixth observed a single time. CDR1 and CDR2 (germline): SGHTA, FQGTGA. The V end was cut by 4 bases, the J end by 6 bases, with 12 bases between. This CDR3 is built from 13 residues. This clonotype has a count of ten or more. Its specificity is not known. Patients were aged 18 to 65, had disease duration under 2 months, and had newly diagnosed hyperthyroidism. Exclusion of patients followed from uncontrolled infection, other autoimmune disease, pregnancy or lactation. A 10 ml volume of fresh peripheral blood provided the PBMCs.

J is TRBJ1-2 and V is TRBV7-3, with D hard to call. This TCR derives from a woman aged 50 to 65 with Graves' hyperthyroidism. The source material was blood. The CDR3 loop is CASSSTQADGYTF. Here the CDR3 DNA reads TGTGCCAGCAGCTCCACCCAAGCCGATGGCTACACCTTC.